The clone carrying this T cell receptor beta chain was detected ten times or more. As yet, its antigen is unknown. The source of the sample is a study of CD8 T cells in ankylosing spondylitis. Study observations and caveats: Reportedly, disease-linked clones are significantly enriched in ankylosing spondylitis patients' matched synovial fluid. Ankylosing spondylitis blood appeared to be characterized by a TCR beta motif of under 10 highly homologous variants.

Each CDR3 protein gets one entry after TCRdb re-called the 5' RACE reads with MiXCR. The sample includes approximately 200,000 distinct CDR3 sequences, 10% to 15% of them seen just once. In germline, CDR1 is LGHDT, CDR2 YNNKEL (reference sequence). The V segment lost 6 bases and the J segment 1 base; nucleotides outside the gene matches: 2. This CDR3 has 13 residues. The receptor was isolated from a female donor with ankylosing spondylitis or in good health (not recorded which). The chain has TRBV3-1 and TRBJ1-1; 7 nucleotides line up with TRBD1. Sequencing input: blood, either unsorted or a sorted T cell fraction (not recorded which). The DNA for the CDR3 is TGTGCCAGCAGACAGGGGACGAACACTGAAGCTTTCTTT. It yields the protein CASRQGTNTEAFF.